This TCR beta chain was profiled in a study of post-analysis software for immune sequencing data. General observations from the study: In multiple sclerosis, normalized Chao1 diversity was significantly below that of controls. Roughly five TRBV segments appeared more often in patients than in controls, and TRBV5-6, TRBV5-1 and TRBV20-1 were among these.

This clonotype was detected many times. The antigen is undetermined. The TCR beta cDNA libraries carried unique molecular identifiers. Once roughly 0.9 to 11 million T cells were used, 400,000 to 550,000 cDNA molecules resulted. Each CDR3 protein is one row after TCRdb ran MiXCR on the PCR reads. This sample carries 500,000 to 600,000 distinct CDR3 sequences, around 40% of them seen once, and the ten largest clones take 1.7%. The germline V gene has CDR1 SGDLS and CDR2 YYNGEE. V trimming: 3 bases; J trimming: 7 bases; junction bases outside the gene matches: 11. This CDR3 has 16 residues. This chain joins TRBV9 and TRBJ2-1; TRBD1 agrees at 9 bases. The sequence was collected from a girl aged 10-17 years with multiple sclerosis. The source material was blood. The CDR3 sequence: CASSGKQGAGWNEQFF. CDR3 DNA sequence: TGTGCCAGCAGCGGAAAACAGGGGGCGGGATGGAATGAGCAGTTCTTC.